This TCR beta chain stems from a study of shared clonotypes between healthy human individuals. Study-wide results and caveats: Some clonotypes were shared by all four sorted-subset donors, while others were not shared. The non-shared ones had lower generation probabilities than the shared ones. Memory subsets generally showed lower estimated richness than naive subsets.

Comments on this clone: The antigen remains unidentified.

The CDR3 is made up of 14 amino acids. V gave up 4 bases and J gave up 10 bases; unmatched junction bases: 7. Germline V lookup: CDR1 GTSNPN, CDR2 SVGIG (reference sequence). Assay: immunoSEQ multiplex PCR; the TCRdb copy retains only in-frame clones and omits some. The table includes a few million clones, 85% to 95% detected once. Sequencing used naive CD4+ T cells from PBMCs. As to subset: CD45RA+ positively selected. The rearrangement joins TRBV30 to TRBJ1-6; 10 bases are a match to TRBD1. This receptor was taken from a man aged 18 to 29 in good health. Some clones in this sample may be carry-over from other donors' samples. CDR3 DNA: TGTGCCTGGATCTCCGGGACAGGGGACTCACCCCTCCACTTT. Protein: CAWISGTGDSPLHF.